The 25 T cell receptor beta chains below come from one sample, sequenced in a study of blood T cell repertoires in COVID-19. Measured with immunoSEQ multiplex PCR; TCRdb has only the in-frame clones, and not every one. The profile shows 70,000 to 95,000 clones, about 92% of them singletons. The sample comprised peripheral blood. These receptor sequences come from a woman aged 55-69 years with active COVID-19.

This chain joins TRBV23-1 and TRBJ2-1; 7 bases match TRBD1. TRBV23-1 is sorted into the ORF group, with uncertain function. CDR3 length: 14 amino acids. Germline trimming cut 4 bases from V and 5 bases from J; bases unmatched to any gene: 5. The CDR3: CASSPRQGNNEQFF. The DNA of the CDR3 is TGCGCCAGCAGTCCCCGACAGGGTAACAATGAGCAGTTCTTC.

This clone was seen a single time. The V call is TRBV7-9, the J call TRBJ2-3, with TRBD2 matching over 8 bases. This CDR3 has 15 residues. The germline V gene has CDR1 SEHNR and CDR2 FQNEAQ (reference sequence). After removal of 8 bases from V and 1 base from J, the junction contained 8 bases not matched to a gene. Here the CDR3 DNA reads TGTGCCAGCGGTTGGGCTAGCGGGCGCACAGATACGCAGTATTTT. Its protein is CASGWASGRTDTQYF.

The chain employs TRBV4-2 and TRBJ1-5, with D possibly TRBD1 on 6 matching bases. The CDR3 runs 16 residues. CDR1 LGHNA and CDR2 YNFKEQ come from the germline V gene. V dropped 0 bases and J dropped 4 bases, with 13 bases sitting between them. Written as DNA, the CDR3 is TGTGCCAGCAGCCAAGATGGCGGGCAGGGGAATCAGCCCCAGCATTTT. This codes for CASSQDGGQGNQPQHF.

The chain combines TRBV7-7 with TRBJ2-2; possible D gene TRBD1, 6 bases. Looked up from germline, CDR1 is SSHAT and CDR2 is FNYEAQ (reference sequence). Trimming removed 5 bases at V and 4 bases at J, with 14 bases between. This CDR3 has 15 residues. CDR3 in amino acids: CASSHGRGFTGELFF. CDR3 nucleotides: TGTGCCAGCAGCCACGGCAGGGGATTCACCGGGGAGCTGTTTTTT.

This clone has a single count. This rearrangement joins TRBV21-1 to TRBJ2-3; TRBD2 is the table's D call, not checked against the DNA. TRBV21-1 is noted as a pseudogene. CDR3 size: 15 residues. CDR3 coding DNA: TGTGCCAGCAGCAAAGTATGTATAGGGGGGGGAAGGCAGTATTTT. Translating it yields CASSKVCIGGGRQYF.

J is TRBJ1-3 and V is TRBV18, with unresolved D. The germline V gene encodes CDR1 KGHSH and CDR2 LQKENI. The CDR3 consists of 16 residues. V lost 3 bases and J 4 bases, leaving 16 bases between the germline ends. CDR3 sequence reads: CASSPLEVRSGNTIYF. The CDR3 DNA sequence: TGTGCCAGCTCACCGCTAGAAGTGCGCTCGGGAAACACCATATATTTT.

The chain has TRBV10-1 and TRBJ2-4; TRBD1 might be the D (5 bases). Germline V gene data show CDR1 as WNHNN and CDR2 as SYGVQD (reference sequence). Trimming removed 3 bases from V and 3 bases from J, with 9 bases in between. CDR3 length: 14 amino acids. CDR3 in amino acids: CASSEAGFKNIQYF. The CDR3 DNA sequence: TGCGCCAGCAGTGAAGCAGGGTTCAAAAACATTCAGTACTTC.

V and J are TRBV7-2 and TRBJ1-5; TRBD1 is a possible D gene (6 bases). From germline, CDR1 is SGHTA and CDR2 FQGNSA. This CDR3 is 16 amino acids long. Trimming removed 1 base from V and 2 bases from J, with 12 bases in between. CDR3 residues: CASSLDRYRGNQPQHF. For the CDR3, the DNA is TGTGCCAGCAGCTTAGATCGGTACAGGGGCAATCAGCCCCAGCATTTT. Supplemented by reference TRBV7-2 and TRBJ1-5, the full variable domain reads GAGVSQSPSNKVTEKGKDVELRCDPISGHTALYWYRQSLGQGLEFLIYFQGNSAPDKSGLPSDRFSAERTGGSVSTLTIQRTQQEDSAVYLCASSLDRYRGNQPQHFGDGTRLSIL.

The chain links TRBV28 to TRBJ1-2, with 10 bases lining up with TRBD1. This CDR3 is built from 14 residues. V gave up 6 bases and J gave up 4 bases; unmatched junction bases: 5. Germline assignment: CDR1 MDHEN and CDR2 SYDVKM. CDR3 in amino acids: CASSRQGALYGYTF. The CDR3 DNA reads as TGTGCCAGCAGCCGACAGGGGGCCCTCTATGGCTACACCTTC.

This rearrangement joins TRBV18 to TRBJ1-5; D is undetermined. With 3 bases removed from V and 7 bases from J, the gap between germline ends came to 10 bases. The CDR3 has 13 residues. CDR1 KGHSH and CDR2 LQKENI come from the germline V gene. CDR3: CASSPGGEQPQHF. The CDR3 DNA sequence: TGTGCCAGCTCACCGGGTGGGGAGCAGCCCCAGCATTTT. Looking up the rest from reference TRBV18 and TRBJ1-5 gives the full variable domain: NAGVMQNPRHLVRRRGQEARLRCSPMKGHSHVYWYRQLPEEGLKFMVYLQKENIIDESGMPKERFSAEFPKEGPSILRIQQVVRGDSAAYFCASSPGGEQPQHFGDGTRLSIL.

This sequence joins TRBV2 and TRBJ1-2, with D possibly TRBD1 on 5 matching bases. V lost 6 bases and J lost 2, with 13 bases in between. This CDR3 has 14 residues. CDR1 is SNHLY, CDR2 FYNNEI, per germline. The CDR3 DNA reads as TGTGCCAGCAGGGCCTCTCAGGGAAACTATGGCTACACCTTC. Residues: CASRASQGNYGYTF.

This chain links TRBV7-2 with TRBJ1-4; perhaps TRBD1 as D (6 bases). V was shortened by 2 bases and J by 5 bases, with 15 bases between the two germline ends. The CDR3 has 16 residues. Germline-derived CDR1 and CDR2 are SGHTA and FQGNSA. The CDR3 here is CASSLRSPTGNEKLFF. The DNA for the CDR3 is TGTGCCAGCAGCTTACGGTCTCCGACAGGAAATGAAAAACTGTTTTTT.

The chain employs TRBV6-5 and TRBJ1-1; unclear D gene. The germline V and J ends were trimmed by 5 bases and 7 bases, with 14 bases remaining between them. Germline V CDR1 and CDR2: MNHEY, SVGAGI. The CDR3 consists of 13 residues. The CDR3 spells CASSTRVRGEAFF. The CDR3 coding sequence is TGTGCCAGCAGTACGAGGGTACGGGGTGAAGCTTTCTTT.

V usage is TRBV11-2 and J usage is TRBJ2-1, with 7 bases lining up with TRBD2. The length of the CDR3 is 13 residues. Trimming took 5 bases from V and 5 from J; bases not matched to a gene: 3. Per the germline V gene, CDR1 is SGHAT and CDR2 is FQNNGV. CDR3 bases: TGTGCCAGCAGCCCCGGGACTAACAATGAGCAGTTCTTC. Its translation: CASSPGTNNEQFF.

The chain carries TRBV2 and TRBJ2-7; 11 nucleotides match TRBD1. CDR1 and CDR2 from the germline V gene are SNHLY and FYNNEI. The junction had 2 bases not matched to a gene; V was cut back by 5 bases and J by 2 bases. The length of the CDR3 is 14 residues. CDR3 protein: CASSWGQGAYEQYF. The DNA for the CDR3 is TGTGCCAGCAGTTGGGGACAGGGGGCCTACGAGCAGTACTTC.

The rearrangement uses TRBV9 and TRBJ2-2, with TRBD1 as a possible D gene (6 bases). This CDR3 comprises 15 residues. The V and J ends lost 1 base and 6 bases respectively, with 13 bases between them. Germline assignment: CDR1 SGDLS and CDR2 YYNGEE. CDR3 DNA sequence: TGTGCCAGCAGCGTATATCAGGGGAGCGCCGGGGAGCTGTTTTTT. Amino acids: CASSVYQGSAGELFF.

V is TRBV2 and J is TRBJ2-7; TRBD1 aligns across 7 bases. With 7 bases clipped from V and 9 bases from J, the junction kept 12 bases outside the gene matches. Germline CDR1 and CDR2: SNHLY and FYNNEI. The CDR3 consists of 13 residues. The CDR3 nucleotides are TGTGCCAGCAAATACCGGGACAGTTCTCGGCAGTACTTC. Protein sequence: CASKYRDSSRQYF.

The chain employs TRBV5-4 and TRBJ2-1, with TRBD2 matching over 9 bases. This CDR3 comprises 15 residues. The ends lost 3 bases at V and 1 base at J; junction bases unmatched: 2. In germline, CDR1 is SGHNT, CDR2 YYREEE (reference sequence). The CDR3 reads CASSSSGKSYNEQFF. The CDR3 DNA reads TGTGCCAGCAGCTCTAGCGGGAAGTCCTACAATGAGCAGTTCTTC.

V gene TRBV27 combines with J gene TRBJ2-3; 9 bases line up with TRBD1. Germline lookup yields CDR1 MNHEY and CDR2 SMNVEV (reference sequence). CDR3 length: 15 amino acids. The J segment lost 2 bases and the V segment lost 10 bases, leaving 10 bases of the junction unmatched. The CDR3 DNA is TGTGCCACCCACTCCACAGGGGGCTACACAGATACGCAGTATTTT. This sequence encodes CATHSTGGYTDTQYF.

V usage is TRBV21-1 and J usage is TRBJ1-1. TRBV21-1 has pseudogene status. CDR3 length: 17 residues. In DNA form, the CDR3 reads TGTGCCAGCACCCACATCCGCGGTCCACCCCGGAACACTGAAGCTTTCTTT. Its protein product is CASTHIRGPPRNTEAFF.

The rearrangement uses TRBV7-2 and TRBJ2-1; the D gene is possibly TRBD1 (6 bases). Germline loops: CDR1 SGHTA, CDR2 FQGNSA. Deletions cut 9 bases from V and 8 bases from J, with 23 bases between. The CDR3 is 15 residues long. This CDR3 is CASMDSAAGRYEQFF. The CDR3 DNA sequence: TGTGCCAGTATGGACAGTGCCGCCGGGCGGTATGAGCAGTTCTTC. The complete variable domain, with remaining parts taken from reference TRBV7-2 and TRBJ2-1, reads GAGVSQSPSNKVTEKGKDVELRCDPISGHTALYWYRQSLGQGLEFLIYFQGNSAPDKSGLPSDRFSAERTGGSVSTLTIQRTQQEDSAVYLCASMDSAAGRYEQFFGPGTRLTVL.

This clone was observed a few times. The V gene is TRBV6-2 or TRBV6-3, the J gene TRBJ1-5; TRBD1 matches at 7 bases. The germline CDR1 and CDR2 sequences are MNHEY and SVGEGT. The CDR3 is 17 residues long. V lost 6 bases and J lost 3; bases outside the gene matches: 14. CDR3 bases: TGTGCCAGCAGCCCTGAGTACAGGGGCGAACACAATCAGCCCCAGCATTTT. Translated, it gives CASSPEYRGEHNQPQHF.

The rearrangement joins TRBV27 to TRBJ1-1; D possibly corresponds to TRBD1 (6 bases). The CDR3 sequence is 13 residues long. V was pared by 7 bases and J by 6 bases, with 15 bases between. The germline V gene has CDR1 MNHEY and CDR2 SMNVEV (reference sequence). The CDR3 region is CASKAGAGSEAFF. The CDR3 DNA sequence: TGTGCCAGCAAGGCAGGGGCAGGGTCTGAAGCTTTCTTT.

The V gene is TRBV29-1, the J gene TRBJ2-1; TRBD2 matches 9 bases. V was pared by 4 bases and J by 7 bases, with 11 bases of the junction left unmatched. CDR3 length: 15 amino acids. Germline assignment: CDR1 SQVTM and CDR2 ANQGSEA. The CDR3 DNA is TGCAGCGTTGTGTCTGGGACTAGCAGGTCGAATGAGCAGTTCTTC. Protein product: CSVVSGTSRSNEQFF.

The chain has TRBV30 and TRBJ1-2; D is unresolved. CDR1 is GTSNPN and CDR2 is SVGIG in the germline V gene (reference sequence). There are 12 residues in the CDR3. Trimming stripped 2 bases from V and 6 bases from J, with 10 bases between. CDR3 protein: CAWSPRVDGYTF. Written as DNA, the CDR3 is TGTGCCTGGAGTCCCCGGGTCGATGGCTACACCTTC.